The text below deals with one TCR beta chain. The antigen remains undetermined. Each donor was healthy, and each was a bone marrow donor. This specimen comes from a study of cytomegalovirus exposure and HLA in healthy donors. Turning to the study itself: For the roughly 400 genotyped donors, more than 65% fell within the Caucasian-associated ancestry cluster. Study-wide points: Being productive about 87% or about 30% of the time was typical of most TCR beta V segments in an earlier analysis.

Germline V CDR1 and CDR2: SGHRS, YFSETQ. V lost 4 bases to trimming and J lost 5 bases; unmatched junction nucleotides: 16. This CDR3 is 18 amino acids long. In the PCR, 60 Vbeta and 13 Jbeta primers were used. The method was immunoSEQ multiplex PCR; TCRdb's version includes in-frame clones alone and lacks a portion of them. This sample has 150,000 to 200,000 clones, with more than 65% found just once. This rearrangement joins TRBV5-1 to TRBJ2-2, with 8 bases that match TRBD1. This clonotype originated in a woman in her 30s in good health and CMV-seropositive. The sequenced sample was PBMCs. Written as DNA, the CDR3 is TGCGCCAGCAGCCAGTATCAACAGGGGGTGCTTTTAACCGGGGAGCTGTTTTTT. Its translation is CASSQYQQGVLLTGELFF. Full variable domain (outside the CDR3, taken from reference TRBV5-1 and TRBJ2-2): KAGVTQTPRYLIKTRGQQVTLSCSPISGHRSVSWYQQTPGQGLQFLFEYFSETQRNKGNFPGRFSGRQFSNSRSEMNVSTLELGDSALYLCASSQYQQGVLLTGELFFGEGSRLTVL.